Each of the 26 T cell receptor beta chains below was sequenced from the same sample in a study of T-cell reconstitution after alpha-beta-depleted transplantation in children (dated by TCRdb to about 2016). Overall study outcomes, separate from this receptor: The apparently early alphabetaT-cell count recovery about two months after transplant was reportedly dependent on only several hundred rapidly expanded clones derived from non-depleted graft cells.

These receptors' targets are unknown. The library was generated by PCR. Sequencing was performed on an Illumina HiSeq 2500. Molecular barcoding was employed in the preparation of TCR libraries, with unique molecular identifiers being used to normalize TCRbeta repertoire quantification. TCRdb cleaned the public reads at Q25 with fastp, built clones with MiXCR and kept in-frame beta chains. Each entry is one CDR3 protein sequence, shown with its most common DNA and genes. The sample table records approximately 32,000 distinct CDR3 sequences; about 6.7% of these occur just once. Under 30% of the sample is held by the ten biggest clonotypes. Explained via the paper, the time point label denotes: day 60 (about 2 months) after transplantation. Per the publication, the treatment or condition label means: allogeneic hematopoietic cell transplantation with graft depleted of TCRalphabeta T cells and CD19 B cells.

Sequenced material: peripheral blood, taken 60 days after TCRalphabeta/CD19-depleted stem cell transplant. These receptors all stem from a child younger than two who had a stem cell transplant for acute myeloid leukemia, so the T cells may come from the graft donor.

This clonotype was seen many times. J is TRBJ2-3 and V is TRBV25-1; 9 nucleotides agree with TRBD1. Germline V gene data show CDR1 as MGHDK and CDR2 as SYGVNS. After removal of 3 bases from V and 2 bases from J, the junction contained 9 bases not matched to a gene. The CDR3 is made up of 17 amino acids. The CDR3 region has the DNA TGTGCCAGCAGTGATCTGGGGACAGGGCCCTTCACAGATACGCAGTATTTT. This gives the protein CASSDLGTGPFTDTQYF.

At least ten counts were recorded for this clonotype. J is TRBJ2-1 and V is TRBV10-3; D gene uncertain. Germline CDR1 and CDR2: ENHRY and SYGVKD. This CDR3 has 15 amino acids. V was trimmed by 10 bases and J by 1 base, leaving 17 bases between them. Here the CDR3 DNA reads TGTGCCACTATCGATCCGGGCCGGTCCTACAATGAGCAGTTCTTC. It codes for CATIDPGRSYNEQFF.

The V and J genes are TRBV10-3 and TRBJ2-7, with D tentatively TRBD1 (6 bases). The germline V and J ends were trimmed by 10 bases and 3 bases, with 10 bases remaining between them. There are 11 residues in the CDR3. Germline CDR1 reads ENHRY; CDR2 reads SYGVKD. Written as DNA, the CDR3 is TGTGCCACCCAGGGGAGCTACGAGCAGTACTTC. It codes for CATQGSYEQYF.

In this sample, this clonotype turned up many times. The V and J genes are TRBV2 and TRBJ2-2; 8 positions agree with TRBD1. Germline V gene data show CDR1 as SNHLY and CDR2 as FYNNEI. V lost 7 bases to trimming and J lost 3 bases; unmatched junction nucleotides: 7. The CDR3 length is 15 residues. CDR3 coding DNA: TGTGCCAGCAACCTACAGGGGGAGGACACCGGGGAGCTGTTTTTT. Translation: CASNLQGEDTGELFF.

This clonotype was seen ten or more times. The chain combines TRBV29-1 with TRBJ2-7; the match to TRBD2 covers 7 bases. J lost 6 bases, V lost 1 base, and 6 bases had no gene match. Germline CDR1 reads SQVTM; CDR2 reads ANQGSEA. This CDR3 spans 13 amino acids. For the CDR3, the DNA is TGCAGCGTTGAAGCCCGACTAGCCGGCGAGCAGTACTTC. Protein: CSVEARLAGEQYF.

At least ten counts were recorded for this clonotype. The genes are TRBV12-3 or TRBV12-4 and TRBJ1-1; maybe TRBD1 (5 bases). Trimming took off 4 bases at V and 10 bases at J, with 13 bases between the two ends. This CDR3 has 12 residues. The CDR3 DNA reads TGTGCCAGCAGTTCCTGGACGGGGGGAGCTTTCTTT. It encodes CASSSWTGGAFF.

There are many counts of this clonotype. The rearrangement links TRBV2 to TRBJ2-1, with 13 bases that match TRBD2. This CDR3 comprises 16 residues. The V segment lost 6 bases and the J segment 9 bases; nucleotides outside the gene matches: 11. Per germline, CDR1 SNHLY and CDR2 FYNNEI. The CDR3, as DNA: TGTGCCAGCAGACCCCCACTAGCGGGAGGGCAGGGTGAGCAGTTCTTC. This translates into CASRPPLAGGQGEQFF.

In this sample, this clonotype turned up many times. The chain links TRBV2 to TRBJ2-3; TRBD2 matches at 8 bases. The junction had 6 bases not matched to a gene; V was cut back by 5 bases and J by 2 bases. The CDR3 consists of 15 residues. The V gene's germline CDR1 is SNHLY and CDR2 FYNNEI. CDR3 loop: CASSLGLALTDTQYF. CDR3 nucleotide sequence: TGTGCCAGCAGTCTCGGACTAGCCCTCACAGATACGCAGTATTTT. The full variable domain, completed using reference TRBV2 and TRBJ2-3, is EPEVTQTPSHQVTQMGQEVILRCVPISNHLYFYWYRQILGQKVEFLVSFYNNEISEKSEIFDDQFSVERPDGSNFTLKIRSTKLEDSAMYFCASSLGLALTDTQYFGPGTRLTVL.

This clonotype came up many times. The V call is TRBV29-1, the J call TRBJ2-5, with unresolved D. The V gene lost 1 base and the J gene lost 2 bases, with 20 bases spanning the gap. The CDR3 length is 17 residues. Germline V CDR1 and CDR2: SQVTM, ANQGSEA. The CDR3 bases are TGCAGCGTTGAAGCTCTTAATAGGCAGGAGCTACAAGAGACCCAGTACTTC. Translated: CSVEALNRQELQETQYF.

This clonotype has at least ten counts. This chain links TRBV12-3 or TRBV12-4 with TRBJ1-5; D is ambiguous. CDR3 length equals 14 residues. V was shortened by 2 bases and J by 1 base, with 6 bases between the two germline ends. The CDR3 region is CASSLWGSNQPQHF. The CDR3 DNA reads TGTGCCAGCAGTTTATGGGGAAGCAATCAGCCCCAGCATTTT.

This clonotype was observed many times. V and J are TRBV12-3 or TRBV12-4 and TRBJ1-6, with TRBD1 identical over 9 bases. The CDR3 has 16 amino acids. V was clipped by 6 bases and J by 6 bases; unmatched bases: 9. This CDR3 is CASRPNRGHSNSPLHF. The CDR3 DNA follows: TGTGCCAGCAGGCCGAACAGGGGGCATAGTAATTCACCCCTCCACTTT.

The chain couples TRBV11-2 to TRBJ2-7; tentatively, D is TRBD1 or TRBD2 (6 bases each). CDR1 and CDR2 (germline): SGHAT, FQNNGV. Trimming cost V 10 bases and J 3 bases, with 25 bases left between them. The CDR3 covers 16 residues. The CDR3 bases are TGTGCCATGGCCCCCGCGCTGGGGGGCCCCGTCTACGAGCAGTACTTC. This translates into CAMAPALGGPVYEQYF.

Many counts were recorded for this clonotype. The rearrangement joins TRBV7-2 to TRBJ2-7, with 10 bases lining up with TRBD1. Germline V gene lookup returns CDR1 SGHTA and CDR2 FQGNSA. The CDR3 runs 15 residues. V gave up 5 bases and J gave up 1 base; unmatched junction bases: 5. Here the CDR3 DNA reads TGTGCCAGCAGCCCGGACAGGGGGTTTTCCTACGAGCAGTACTTC. It encodes CASSPDRGFSYEQYF.

This clonotype is classed as medium-sized. The V call is TRBV29-1, the J call TRBJ2-3; D uncertain. Germline CDR1 reads SQVTM; CDR2 reads ANQGSEA. This CDR3 spans 12 amino acids. Between the trimmed V and J ends, which lost 7 bases and 1 base, there was a span of 9 bases. The CDR3 loop reads CSAGERTDTQYF. CDR3 coding DNA: TGCAGCGCTGGGGAACGCACAGATACGCAGTATTTT.

The sample holds many counts of this clonotype. V gene TRBV10-3 combines with J gene TRBJ2-1; no clear D gene. V lost 2 bases and J lost 14, with 13 bases in between. This CDR3 region has 12 residues. CDR1 is ENHRY, CDR2 SYGVKD, per germline. CDR3 residues: CAISESLLPEFF. The CDR3 DNA follows: TGTGCCATCAGTGAGAGTCTTCTCCCAGAGTTCTTC.

This clonotype has ten or more counts. This chain uses TRBV9 with TRBJ2-3, with 11 bases that match TRBD2. V was clipped by 0 bases and J by 3 bases; unmatched bases: 3. The CDR3 is made up of 16 amino acids. Germline-derived CDR1 and CDR2 are SGDLS and YYNGEE. The CDR3 reads CASSVDSGGVTDTQYF. The CDR3 nucleotides are TGTGCCAGCAGCGTAGATAGCGGGGGGGTAACAGATACGCAGTATTTT.

This clonotype was counted ten times or more. The rearrangement joins TRBV4-3 to TRBJ2-5; D ambiguous. The CDR3 loop spans 15 amino acids. V was trimmed by 0 bases and J by 2 bases, leaving 10 bases between them. The germline CDR1 and CDR2 sequences are LGHNA and YSLEER. The CDR3 region is CASSQDGQVQETQYF. In DNA form, the CDR3 reads TGCGCCAGCAGCCAAGATGGCCAGGTACAAGAGACCCAGTACTTC.

This clonotype was seen at least ten times. The J gene is TRBJ1-5, the V gene TRBV12-3 or TRBV12-4; weak D call: TRBD1 (5 bases). CDR3 length equals 14 residues. Trimming shortened V by 0 bases and J by 6 bases, and 9 bases separated the two germline ends. CDR3 sequence (DNA): TGTGCCAGCAGTTTAGCAGGGGCCGCTCAGCCCCAGCATTTT. Translating it yields CASSLAGAAQPQHF.

This clonotype was recorded at least ten times. The chain uses TRBV20-1 and TRBJ2-5; D perhaps matches TRBD1 (6 bases). The length of the CDR3 is 12 residues. The germline V gene has CDR1 DFQATT and CDR2 SNEGSKA (reference sequence). V was cut by 1 base and J by 5 bases, with 8 bases left in between. This CDR3 is CSARGRGETQYF. CDR3 sequence (DNA): TGCAGTGCTAGAGGAAGGGGGGAGACCCAGTACTTC.

At least ten counts were recorded for this clonotype. The chain carries TRBV5-6 and TRBJ1-1; D is uncertain. Trimming shortened V by 2 bases and J by 4 bases, and 12 bases separated the two germline ends. The germline V gene has CDR1 SGHDT and CDR2 YYEEEE. The CDR3 loop spans 14 amino acids. The CDR3 DNA sequence: TGTGCCAGCAGCTTTAAGGGATCGGTCACTGAAGCTTTCTTT. Translated, it gives CASSFKGSVTEAFF.

Ten or more counts support this clonotype. One end of the junction is discordant with germline, which a read error may explain. The J gene is TRBJ1-3, the V gene TRBV9, with D possibly TRBD1 on 5 matching bases. From germline, CDR1 is SGDLS and CDR2 YYNGEE. The CDR3 totals 11 residues. The CDR3 region has the DNA TGTGCCAGCAGCAGCCGGGACGGAACCCATTTT. It translates to CASSSRDGTHF.

This clonotype was seen ten or more times. V is TRBV12-3 or TRBV12-4 and J is TRBJ2-1; no clear D. Trimming took 6 bases from V and 7 from J, leaving 10 bases between them. The CDR3 loop spans 12 amino acids. The CDR3 region has the DNA TGTGCCAGCAGACCAGTTGGGAATGAGCAGTTCTTC. Translation gives CASRPVGNEQFF.

Regarding this clonotype: This could be a read error, since a much larger clone is one nucleotide away. The chain combines TRBV7-9 with TRBJ2-1, with a possible D match to TRBD2 (5 bases). Germline-derived CDR1 and CDR2 are SEHNR and FQNEAQ (reference sequence). This CDR3 is 15 amino acids long. This CDR3 reads CATSFARVAAGEQFF. The CDR3 DNA is TGTGCCACCAGCTTCGCTAGGGTCGCCGCGGGTGAGCAGTTCTTC.

This clonotype was counted ten times or more. The genes are TRBV6-1 and TRBJ2-2; a possible D gene is TRBD2 (5 bases). V lost 6 bases and J 5 bases, leaving 19 bases between the germline ends. CDR1 MNHNS and CDR2 SASEGT come from the germline V gene. The CDR3 is 16 residues long. DNA of the CDR3: TGTGCCAGCAGCCGTGGAGGCCACGTTAGGACCGGGGAGCTGTTTTTT. This translates into CASSRGGHVRTGELFF.

The V gene is TRBV7-2, the J gene TRBJ2-3; possible D gene TRBD2, 5 bases. CDR1 SGHTA and CDR2 FQGNSA come from the germline V gene. This CDR3 is built from 12 residues. With 5 bases removed from V and 13 bases from J, the gap between germline ends came to 16 bases. CDR3 in DNA: TGTGCCAGCAGCCCTGCCGGGAAGCTTAAGTATTTT. Amino acids: CASSPAGKLKYF.

This clonotype came up many times. The chain employs TRBV7-6 and TRBJ2-7; maybe TRBD2 (5 bases). V lost 1 base and J lost 2, with 9 bases in between. CDR3 length: 14 amino acids. Germline values: CDR1 SGHVS, CDR2 FNYEAQ. The CDR3 sequence: CASSLGPGTYEQYF. The DNA for the CDR3 is TGTGCCAGCAGCTTAGGTCCGGGGACCTACGAGCAGTACTTC.